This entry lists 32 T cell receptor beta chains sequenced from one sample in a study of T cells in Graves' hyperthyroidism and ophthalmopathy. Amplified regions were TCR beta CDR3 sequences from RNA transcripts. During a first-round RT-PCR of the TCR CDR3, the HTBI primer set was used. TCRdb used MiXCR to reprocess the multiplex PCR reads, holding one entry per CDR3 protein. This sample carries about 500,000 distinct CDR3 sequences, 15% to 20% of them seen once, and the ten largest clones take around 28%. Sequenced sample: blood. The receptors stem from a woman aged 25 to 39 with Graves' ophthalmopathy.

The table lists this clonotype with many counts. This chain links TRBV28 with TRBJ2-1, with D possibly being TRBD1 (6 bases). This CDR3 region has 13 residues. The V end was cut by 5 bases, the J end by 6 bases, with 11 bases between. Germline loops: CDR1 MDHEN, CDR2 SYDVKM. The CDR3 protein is CASSRTVLNEQFF. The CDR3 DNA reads TGTGCCAGCAGTCGGACAGTCCTCAATGAGCAGTTCTTC.

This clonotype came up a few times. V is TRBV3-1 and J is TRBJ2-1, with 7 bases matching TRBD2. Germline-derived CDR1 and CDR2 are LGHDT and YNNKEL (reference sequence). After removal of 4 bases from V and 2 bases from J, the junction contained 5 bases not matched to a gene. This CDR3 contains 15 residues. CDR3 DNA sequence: TGTGCCAGCAGCCCGCAGCGGGGAACCTACAATGAGCAGTTCTTC. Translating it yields CASSPQRGTYNEQFF.

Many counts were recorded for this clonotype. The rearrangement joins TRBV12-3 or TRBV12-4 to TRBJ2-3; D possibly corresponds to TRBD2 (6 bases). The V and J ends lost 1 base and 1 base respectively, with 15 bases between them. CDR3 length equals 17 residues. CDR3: CASSLVAGSYRTDTQYF. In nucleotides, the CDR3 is TGTGCCAGCAGTTTAGTAGCCGGGAGCTACCGCACAGATACGCAGTATTTT.

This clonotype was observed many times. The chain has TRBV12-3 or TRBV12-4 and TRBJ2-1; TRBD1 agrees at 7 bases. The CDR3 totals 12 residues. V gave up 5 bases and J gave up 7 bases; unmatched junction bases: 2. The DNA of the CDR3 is TGTGCCAGCAGTAAGGACAGGAATGAGCAGTTCTTC. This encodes CASSKDRNEQFF.

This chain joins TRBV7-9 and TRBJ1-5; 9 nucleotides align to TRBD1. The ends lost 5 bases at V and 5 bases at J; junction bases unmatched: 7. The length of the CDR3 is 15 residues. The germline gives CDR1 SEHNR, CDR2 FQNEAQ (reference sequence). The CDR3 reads CASSEGQGEHQPQHF. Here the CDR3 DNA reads TGTGCCAGCAGCGAGGGACAGGGAGAACATCAGCCCCAGCATTTT.

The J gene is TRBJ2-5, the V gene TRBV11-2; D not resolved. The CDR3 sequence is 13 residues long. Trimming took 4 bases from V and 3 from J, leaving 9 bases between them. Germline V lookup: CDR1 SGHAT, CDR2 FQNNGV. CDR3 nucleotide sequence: TGTGCCAGCAGCTCCCATGGGGAAGAGACCCAGTACTTC. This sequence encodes CASSSHGEETQYF.

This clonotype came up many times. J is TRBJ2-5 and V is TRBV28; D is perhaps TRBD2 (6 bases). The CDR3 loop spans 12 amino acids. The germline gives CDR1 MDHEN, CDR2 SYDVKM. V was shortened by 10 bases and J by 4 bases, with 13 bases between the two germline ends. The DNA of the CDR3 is TGTGCCACTTCGGGACTGGGAGAGACCCAGTACTTC. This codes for CATSGLGETQYF.

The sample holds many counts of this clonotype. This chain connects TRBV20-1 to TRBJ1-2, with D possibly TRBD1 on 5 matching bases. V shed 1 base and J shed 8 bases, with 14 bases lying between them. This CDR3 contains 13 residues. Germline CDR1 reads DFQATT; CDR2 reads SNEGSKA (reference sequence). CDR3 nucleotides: TGCAGTGCTAGAGCTGCAGGGACTGAGGGCTACACCTTC. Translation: CSARAAGTEGYTF.

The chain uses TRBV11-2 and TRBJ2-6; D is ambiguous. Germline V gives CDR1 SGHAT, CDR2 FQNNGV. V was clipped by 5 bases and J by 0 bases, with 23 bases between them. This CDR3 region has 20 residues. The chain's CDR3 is CASSSYRALLDSSGANVLTF. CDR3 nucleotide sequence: TGTGCCAGCAGCAGTTACCGGGCCCTCCTCGATTCCTCTGGGGCCAACGTCCTGACTTTC.

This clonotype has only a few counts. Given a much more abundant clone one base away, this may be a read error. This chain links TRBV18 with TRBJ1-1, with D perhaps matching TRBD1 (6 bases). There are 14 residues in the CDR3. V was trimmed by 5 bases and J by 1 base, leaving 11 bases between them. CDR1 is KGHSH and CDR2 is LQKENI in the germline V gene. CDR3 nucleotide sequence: TGTGCCAGCTCAGCTACACAGGGGAACACTGAAGCTTTCTTT. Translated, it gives CASSATQGNTEAFF.

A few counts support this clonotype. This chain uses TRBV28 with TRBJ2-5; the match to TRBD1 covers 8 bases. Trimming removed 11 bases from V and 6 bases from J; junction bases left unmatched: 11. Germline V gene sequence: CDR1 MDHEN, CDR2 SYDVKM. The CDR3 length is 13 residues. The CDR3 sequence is CALRPGGGKTQYF. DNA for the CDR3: TGTGCCCTCCGCCCAGGGGGCGGGAAGACCCAGTACTTC.

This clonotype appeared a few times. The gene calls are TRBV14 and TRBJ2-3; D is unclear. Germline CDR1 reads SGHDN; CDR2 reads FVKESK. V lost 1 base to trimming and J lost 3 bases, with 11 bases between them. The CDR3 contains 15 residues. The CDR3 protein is CASSQVATQTDTQYF. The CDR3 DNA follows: TGTGCCAGCAGCCAAGTGGCCACACAGACAGATACGCAGTATTTT.

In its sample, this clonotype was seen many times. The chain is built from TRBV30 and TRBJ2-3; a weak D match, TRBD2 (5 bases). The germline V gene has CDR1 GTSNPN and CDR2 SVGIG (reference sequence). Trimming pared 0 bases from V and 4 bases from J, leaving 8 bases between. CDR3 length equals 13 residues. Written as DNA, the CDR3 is TGTGCCTGGAGTGTCCTAGCTTCAGATACGCAGTATTTT. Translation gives CAWSVLASDTQYF.

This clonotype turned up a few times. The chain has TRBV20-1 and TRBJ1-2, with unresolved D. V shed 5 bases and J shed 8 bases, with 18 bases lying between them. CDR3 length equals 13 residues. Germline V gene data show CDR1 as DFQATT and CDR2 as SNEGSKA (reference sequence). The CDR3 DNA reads TGCAGTGCTCCGAGGATACGGGGAGGGGGCTACACCTTC. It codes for CSAPRIRGGGYTF.

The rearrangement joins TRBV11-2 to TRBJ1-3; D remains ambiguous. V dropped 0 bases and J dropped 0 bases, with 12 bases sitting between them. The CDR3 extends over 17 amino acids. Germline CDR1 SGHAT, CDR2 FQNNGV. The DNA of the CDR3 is TGTGCCAGCAGCTTAGACCCCCAGCTTCACTCTGGAAACACCATATATTTT. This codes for CASSLDPQLHSGNTIYF.

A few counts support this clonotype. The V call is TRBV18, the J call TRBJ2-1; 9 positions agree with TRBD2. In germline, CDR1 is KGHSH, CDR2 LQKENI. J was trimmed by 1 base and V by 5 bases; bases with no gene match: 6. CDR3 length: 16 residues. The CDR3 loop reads CASSVRAGGSYNEQFF. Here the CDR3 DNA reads TGTGCCAGCTCAGTAAGAGCGGGAGGATCCTACAATGAGCAGTTCTTC.

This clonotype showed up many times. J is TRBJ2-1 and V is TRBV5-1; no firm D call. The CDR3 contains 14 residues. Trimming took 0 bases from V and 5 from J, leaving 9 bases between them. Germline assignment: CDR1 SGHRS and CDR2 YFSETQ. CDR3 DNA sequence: TGCGCCAGCAGCTTGGCCTGGGCAGACAATGAGCAGTTCTTC. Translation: CASSLAWADNEQFF.

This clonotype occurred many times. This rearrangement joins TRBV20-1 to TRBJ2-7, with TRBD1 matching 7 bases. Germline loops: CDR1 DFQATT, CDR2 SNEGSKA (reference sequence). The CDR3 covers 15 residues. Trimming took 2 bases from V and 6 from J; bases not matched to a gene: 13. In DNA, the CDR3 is TGCAGTGCTAGAAACAGGGGACCTGGCCTGGGCGAGCAGTACTTC. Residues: CSARNRGPGLGEQYF.

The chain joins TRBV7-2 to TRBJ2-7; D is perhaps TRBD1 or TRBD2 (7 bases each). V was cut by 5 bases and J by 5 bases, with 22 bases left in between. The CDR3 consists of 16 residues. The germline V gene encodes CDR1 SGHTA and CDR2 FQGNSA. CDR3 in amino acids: CASSQGGAGGFDEQYF. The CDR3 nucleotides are TGTGCCAGCAGCCAGGGGGGGGCAGGGGGATTTGACGAGCAGTACTTC.

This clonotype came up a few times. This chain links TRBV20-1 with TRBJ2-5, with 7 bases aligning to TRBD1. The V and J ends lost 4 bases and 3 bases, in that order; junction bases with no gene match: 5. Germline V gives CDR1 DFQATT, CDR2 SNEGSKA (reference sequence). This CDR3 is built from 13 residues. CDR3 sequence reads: CSATGGPKETQYF. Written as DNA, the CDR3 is TGCAGTGCTACAGGGGGACCCAAAGAGACCCAGTACTTC.

Here the CDR3 DNA reads TGTGCCAGCAGTTCGCTAAAAGCGGTTCAAGAGACCCAGTACTTC. The encoded protein is CASSSLKAVQETQYF. The genes are TRBV27 and TRBJ2-5; a possible D gene is TRBD2 (5 bases). Germline V gene lookup returns CDR1 MNHEY and CDR2 SMNVEV (reference sequence). This CDR3 contains 15 residues. The V and J ends lost 4 bases and 2 bases respectively, with 14 bases between them.

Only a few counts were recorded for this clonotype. The CDR3 bases are TGTGCCAGCAGTTACTCGCGGGACTCCACCTACGAGCAGTACTTC. Its protein product is CASSYSRDSTYEQYF. The rearrangement joins TRBV6-2 or TRBV6-3 to TRBJ2-7; D is perhaps TRBD2 (6 bases). V was clipped by 0 bases and J by 2 bases, with 11 bases between them. Germline V CDR1 and CDR2: MNHEY, SVGEGT. The CDR3 contains 15 residues.

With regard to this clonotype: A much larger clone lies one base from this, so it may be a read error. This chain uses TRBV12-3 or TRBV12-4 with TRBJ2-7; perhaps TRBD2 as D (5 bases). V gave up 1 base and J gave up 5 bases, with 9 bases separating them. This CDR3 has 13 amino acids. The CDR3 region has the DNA TGTGCCAGCAGTTTAGGGGAGAGGGACGAGCAGTACTTC. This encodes CASSLGERDEQYF.

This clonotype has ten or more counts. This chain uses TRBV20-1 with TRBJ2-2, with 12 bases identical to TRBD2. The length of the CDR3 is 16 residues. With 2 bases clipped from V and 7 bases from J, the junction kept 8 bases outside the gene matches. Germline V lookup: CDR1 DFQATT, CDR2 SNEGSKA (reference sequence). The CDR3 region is CSARLAGGPTNGELFF. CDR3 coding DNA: TGCAGTGCTAGACTAGCGGGAGGGCCAACGAACGGGGAGCTGTTTTTT.

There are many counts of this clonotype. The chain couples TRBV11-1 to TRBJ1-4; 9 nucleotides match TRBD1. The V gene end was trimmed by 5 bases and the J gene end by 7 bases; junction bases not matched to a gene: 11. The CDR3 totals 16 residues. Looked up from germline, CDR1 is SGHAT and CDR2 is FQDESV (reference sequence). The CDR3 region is CASSRSGTGWSEKLFF. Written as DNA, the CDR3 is TGTGCCAGCAGCCGCTCCGGGACAGGGTGGAGTGAAAAACTGTTTTTT.

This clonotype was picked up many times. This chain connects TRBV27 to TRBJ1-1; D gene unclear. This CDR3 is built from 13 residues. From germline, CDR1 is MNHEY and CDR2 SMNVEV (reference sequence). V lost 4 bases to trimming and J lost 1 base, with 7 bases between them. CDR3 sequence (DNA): TGTGCCAGCAGTTCTTACAGGAACACTGAAGCTTTCTTT. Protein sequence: CASSSYRNTEAFF.

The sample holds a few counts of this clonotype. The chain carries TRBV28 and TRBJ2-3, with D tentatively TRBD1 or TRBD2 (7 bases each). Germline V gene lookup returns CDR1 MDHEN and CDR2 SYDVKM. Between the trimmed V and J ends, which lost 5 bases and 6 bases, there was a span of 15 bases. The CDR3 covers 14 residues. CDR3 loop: CASSESRGGDTQYF. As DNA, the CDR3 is TGTGCCAGCAGTGAGAGCAGGGGGGGGGATACGCAGTATTTT. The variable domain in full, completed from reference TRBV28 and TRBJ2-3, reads DVKVTQSSRYLVKRTGEKVFLECVQDMDHENMFWYRQDPGLGLRLIYFSYDVKMKEKGDIPEGYSVSREKKERFSLILESASTNQTSMYLCASSESRGGDTQYFGPGTRLTVL.

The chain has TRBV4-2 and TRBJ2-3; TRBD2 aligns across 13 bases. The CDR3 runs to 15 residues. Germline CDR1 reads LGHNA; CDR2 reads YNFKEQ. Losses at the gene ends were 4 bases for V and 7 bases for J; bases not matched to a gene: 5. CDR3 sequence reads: CASSPRTSGRNTQYF. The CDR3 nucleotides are TGTGCCAGCAGCCCCCGGACTAGCGGGAGAAATACGCAGTATTTT.

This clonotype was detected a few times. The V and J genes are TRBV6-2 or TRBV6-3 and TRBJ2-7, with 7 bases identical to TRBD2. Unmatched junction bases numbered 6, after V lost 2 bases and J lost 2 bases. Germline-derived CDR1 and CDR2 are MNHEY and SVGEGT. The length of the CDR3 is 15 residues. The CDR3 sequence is CASSYEGGSTYEQYF. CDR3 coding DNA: TGTGCCAGCAGTTACGAGGGCGGGAGCACCTACGAGCAGTACTTC.

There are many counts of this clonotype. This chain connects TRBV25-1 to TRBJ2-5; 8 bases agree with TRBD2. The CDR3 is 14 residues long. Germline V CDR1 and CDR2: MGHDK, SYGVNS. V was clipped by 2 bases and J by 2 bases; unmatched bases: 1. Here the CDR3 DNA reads TGTGCCAGCAGTGAACGGGGGGGGCAAGAGACCCAGTACTTC. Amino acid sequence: CASSERGGQETQYF.

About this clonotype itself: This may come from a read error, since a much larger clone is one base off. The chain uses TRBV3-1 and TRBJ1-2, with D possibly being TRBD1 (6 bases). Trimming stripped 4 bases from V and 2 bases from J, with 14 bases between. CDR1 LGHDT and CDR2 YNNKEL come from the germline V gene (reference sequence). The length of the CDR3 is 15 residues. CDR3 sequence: CASSRDGGGNYGYTF. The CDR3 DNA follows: TGTGCCAGCAGCCGAGATGGAGGGGGGAACTATGGCTACACCTTC.

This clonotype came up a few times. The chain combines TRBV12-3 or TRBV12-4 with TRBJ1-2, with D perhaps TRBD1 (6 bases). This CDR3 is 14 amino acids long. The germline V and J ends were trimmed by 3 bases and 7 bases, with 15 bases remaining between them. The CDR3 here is CASSFSGGHSGYTF. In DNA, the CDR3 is TGTGCCAGCAGTTTTAGTGGGGGGCATAGTGGCTACACCTTC.